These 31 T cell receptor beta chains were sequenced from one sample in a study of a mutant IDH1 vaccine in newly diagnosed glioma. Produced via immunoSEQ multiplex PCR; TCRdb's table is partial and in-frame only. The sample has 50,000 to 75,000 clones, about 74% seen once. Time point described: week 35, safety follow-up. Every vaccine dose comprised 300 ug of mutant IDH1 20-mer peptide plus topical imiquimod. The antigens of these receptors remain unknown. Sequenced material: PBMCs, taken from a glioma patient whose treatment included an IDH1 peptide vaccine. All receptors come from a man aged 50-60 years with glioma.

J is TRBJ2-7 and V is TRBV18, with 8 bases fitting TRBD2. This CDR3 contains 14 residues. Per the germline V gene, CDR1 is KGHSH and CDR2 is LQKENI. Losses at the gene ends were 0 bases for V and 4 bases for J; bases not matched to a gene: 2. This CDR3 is CASSPPAGGYEQYF. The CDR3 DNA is TGTGCCAGCTCACCACCGGCGGGGGGATACGAGCAGTACTTC.

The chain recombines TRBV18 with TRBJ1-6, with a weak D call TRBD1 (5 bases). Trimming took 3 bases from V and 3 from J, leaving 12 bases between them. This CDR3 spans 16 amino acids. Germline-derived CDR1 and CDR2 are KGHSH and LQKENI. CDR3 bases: TGTGCCAGCTCACCCGAAAGACAGCACTATAATTCACCCCTCCACTTT. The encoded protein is CASSPERQHYNSPLHF.

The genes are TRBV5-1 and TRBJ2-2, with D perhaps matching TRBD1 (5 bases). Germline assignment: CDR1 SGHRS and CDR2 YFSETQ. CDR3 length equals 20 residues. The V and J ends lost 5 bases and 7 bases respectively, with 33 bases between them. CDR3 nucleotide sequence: TGCGCCAGCAGTTCTGCCGGGCCAGGGAATTTTCTATTGCAAGACGGGGAGCTGTTTTTT. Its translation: CASSSAGPGNFLLQDGELFF. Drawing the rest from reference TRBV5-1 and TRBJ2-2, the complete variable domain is KAGVTQTPRYLIKTRGQQVTLSCSPISGHRSVSWYQQTPGQGLQFLFEYFSETQRNKGNFPGRFSGRQFSNSRSEMNVSTLELGDSALYLCASSSAGPGNFLLQDGELFFGEGSRLTVL.

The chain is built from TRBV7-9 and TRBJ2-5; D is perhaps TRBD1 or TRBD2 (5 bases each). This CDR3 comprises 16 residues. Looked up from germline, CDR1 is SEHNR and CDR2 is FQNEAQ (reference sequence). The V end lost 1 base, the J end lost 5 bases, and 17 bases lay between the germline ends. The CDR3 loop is CASSLVGRPREETQYF. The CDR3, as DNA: TGTGCCAGCAGCTTAGTCGGCAGACCCAGGGAGGAGACCCAGTACTTC.

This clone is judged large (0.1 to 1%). The CDR3 loop is CASGPGTSSYNEQFF. Here the CDR3 DNA reads TGTGCTAGTGGTCCCGGGACTAGCAGCTACAATGAGCAGTTCTTC. The rearrangement joins TRBV12-5 to TRBJ2-1; 9 nucleotides align to TRBD2. The CDR3 consists of 15 residues. CDR1 is LGHNT, CDR2 FRNRAP, per germline. The trim removed 5 bases at V and 3 bases at J, leaving 5 bases unmatched.

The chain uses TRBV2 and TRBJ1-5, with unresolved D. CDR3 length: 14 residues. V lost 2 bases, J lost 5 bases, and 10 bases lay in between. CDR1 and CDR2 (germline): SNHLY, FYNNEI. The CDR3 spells CASSELTPDQPQHF. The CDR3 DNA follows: TGTGCCAGCAGTGAACTAACACCCGATCAGCCCCAGCATTTT.

The CDR3, as DNA: TGCAGCGTTGAAAGGGGGACAGGGCAAGAGACCCAGTACTTC. Its protein is CSVERGTGQETQYF. This chain connects TRBV29-1 to TRBJ2-5; TRBD1 matches 9 bases. The CDR3 runs to 14 residues. CDR1 SQVTM and CDR2 ANQGSEA come from the germline V gene. V was pared by 2 bases and J by 2 bases, with 3 bases of the junction left unmatched.

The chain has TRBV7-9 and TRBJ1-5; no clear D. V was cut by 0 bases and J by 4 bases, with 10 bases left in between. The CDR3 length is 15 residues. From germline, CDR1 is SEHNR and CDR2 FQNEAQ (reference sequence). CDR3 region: CASSLAGSINQPQHF. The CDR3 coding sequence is TGTGCCAGCAGCTTAGCGGGGTCGATTAATCAGCCCCAGCATTTT.

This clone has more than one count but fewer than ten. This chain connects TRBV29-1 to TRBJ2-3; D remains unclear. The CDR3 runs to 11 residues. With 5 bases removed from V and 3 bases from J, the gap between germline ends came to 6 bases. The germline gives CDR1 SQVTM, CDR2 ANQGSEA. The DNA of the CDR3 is TGCAGCGTTCCCACGACAGATACGCAGTATTTT. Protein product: CSVPTTDTQYF.

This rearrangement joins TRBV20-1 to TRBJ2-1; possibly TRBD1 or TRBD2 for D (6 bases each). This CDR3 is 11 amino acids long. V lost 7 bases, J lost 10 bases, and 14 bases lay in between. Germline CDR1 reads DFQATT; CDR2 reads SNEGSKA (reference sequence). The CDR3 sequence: CSVSGAREQFF. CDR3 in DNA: TGCAGTGTTTCGGGGGCCCGGGAGCAGTTCTTC.

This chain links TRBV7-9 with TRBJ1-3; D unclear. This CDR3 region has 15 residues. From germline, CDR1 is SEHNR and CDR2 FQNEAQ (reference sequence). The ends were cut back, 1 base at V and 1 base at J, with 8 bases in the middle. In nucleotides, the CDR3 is TGTGCCAGCAGCTTAGGGTCCAGGTCTGGAAACACCATATATTTT. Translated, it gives CASSLGSRSGNTIYF.

CDR3 in amino acids: CATSGGKPYEQYF. CDR3 sequence (DNA): TGTGCCACCAGCGGCGGGAAGCCCTACGAGCAGTACTTC. The chain couples TRBV15 to TRBJ2-7, with D possibly being TRBD2 (6 bases). The V end lost 5 bases, the J end lost 2 bases, and 10 bases lay between the germline ends. This CDR3 comprises 13 residues. Germline CDR1 LNHNV, CDR2 YYDKDF (reference sequence).

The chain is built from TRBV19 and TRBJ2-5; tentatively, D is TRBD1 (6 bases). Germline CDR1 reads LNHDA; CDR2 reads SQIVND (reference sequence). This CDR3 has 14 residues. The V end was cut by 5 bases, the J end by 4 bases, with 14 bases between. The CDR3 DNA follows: TGTGCCAGTAGTGAAGGACAGCCGAGAGAGACCCAGTACTTC. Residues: CASSEGQPRETQYF.

The CDR3: CASSISRANEQYF. The CDR3, as DNA: TGTGCCAGTAGTATCTCCAGGGCGAACGAGCAGTACTTC. The rearrangement links TRBV19 to TRBJ2-7, with D possibly matching TRBD1 (5 bases). In germline, CDR1 is LNHDA, CDR2 SQIVND (reference sequence). The V end lost 3 bases, the J end lost 5 bases, and 11 bases lay between the germline ends. The CDR3 runs to 13 residues.

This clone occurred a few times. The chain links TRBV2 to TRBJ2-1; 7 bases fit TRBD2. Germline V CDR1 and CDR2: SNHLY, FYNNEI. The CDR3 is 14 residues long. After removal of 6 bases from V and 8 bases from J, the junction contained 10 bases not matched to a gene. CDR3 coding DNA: TGTGCCAGCAGAGTAGGCGGGGGTACGGATGAGCAGTTCTTC. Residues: CASRVGGGTDEQFF.

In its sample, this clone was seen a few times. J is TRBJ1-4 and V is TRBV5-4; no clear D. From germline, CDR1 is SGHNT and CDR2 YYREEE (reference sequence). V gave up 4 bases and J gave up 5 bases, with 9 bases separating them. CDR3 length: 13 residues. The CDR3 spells CASSRTQNEKLFF. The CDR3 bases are TGTGCCAGCAGCCGGACGCAAAATGAAAAACTGTTTTTT.

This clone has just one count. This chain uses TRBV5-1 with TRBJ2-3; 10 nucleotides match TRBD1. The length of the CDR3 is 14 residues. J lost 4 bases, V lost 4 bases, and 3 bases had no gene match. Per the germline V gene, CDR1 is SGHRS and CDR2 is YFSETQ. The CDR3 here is CASSPGQGADTQYF. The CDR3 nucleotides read TGCGCCAGCAGCCCCGGACAGGGGGCAGATACGCAGTATTTT.

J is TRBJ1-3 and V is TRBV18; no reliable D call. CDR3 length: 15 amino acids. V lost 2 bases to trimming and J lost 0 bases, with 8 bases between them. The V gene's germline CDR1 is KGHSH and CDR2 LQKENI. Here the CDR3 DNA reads TGTGCCAGCTCACCAAAGTACCTCTCTGGAAACACCATATATTTT. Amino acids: CASSPKYLSGNTIYF.

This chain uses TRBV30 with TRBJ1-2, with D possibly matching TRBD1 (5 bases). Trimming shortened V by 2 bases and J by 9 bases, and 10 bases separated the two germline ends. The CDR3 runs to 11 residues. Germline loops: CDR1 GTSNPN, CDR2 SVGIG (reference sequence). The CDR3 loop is CAWSPRESYTF. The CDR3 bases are TGTGCCTGGAGTCCCAGGGAAAGCTACACCTTC.

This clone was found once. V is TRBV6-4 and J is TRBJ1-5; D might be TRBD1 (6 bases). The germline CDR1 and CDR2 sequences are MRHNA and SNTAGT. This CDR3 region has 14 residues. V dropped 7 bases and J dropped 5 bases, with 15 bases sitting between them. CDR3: CASTIQGLHQPQHF. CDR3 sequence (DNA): TGTGCCAGCACAATTCAGGGGCTTCATCAGCCCCAGCATTTT.

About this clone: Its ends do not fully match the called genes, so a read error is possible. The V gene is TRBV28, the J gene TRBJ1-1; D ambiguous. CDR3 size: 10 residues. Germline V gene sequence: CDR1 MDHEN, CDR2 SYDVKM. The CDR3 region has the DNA TGTGCCAGCGGCGGCGGGCAGGTAGTCTTT. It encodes CASGGGQVVF.

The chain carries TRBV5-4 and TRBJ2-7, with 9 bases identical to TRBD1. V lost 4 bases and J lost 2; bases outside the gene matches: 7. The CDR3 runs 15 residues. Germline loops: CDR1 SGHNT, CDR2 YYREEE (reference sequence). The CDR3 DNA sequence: TGTGCCAGCAGCCGCCGGGACAGGGCGCCCTACGAGCAGTACTTC. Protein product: CASSRRDRAPYEQYF.

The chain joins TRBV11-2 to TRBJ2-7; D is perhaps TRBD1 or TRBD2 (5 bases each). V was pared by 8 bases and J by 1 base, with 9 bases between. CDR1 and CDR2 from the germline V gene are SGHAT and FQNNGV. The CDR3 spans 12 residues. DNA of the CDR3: TGTGCCAGCGAGGGGCAGTCCTACGAGCAGTACTTC. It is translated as CASEGQSYEQYF.

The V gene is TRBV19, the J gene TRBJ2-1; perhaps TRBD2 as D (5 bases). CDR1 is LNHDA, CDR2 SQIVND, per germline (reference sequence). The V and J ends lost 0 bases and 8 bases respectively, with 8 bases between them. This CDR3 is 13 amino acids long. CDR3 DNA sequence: TGTGCCAGTAGTATAGAGGACTTCTATGAGCAGTTCTTC. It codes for CASSIEDFYEQFF. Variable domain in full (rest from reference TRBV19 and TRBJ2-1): DGGITQSPKYLFRKEGQNVTLSCEQNLNHDAMYWYRQDPGQGLRLIYYSQIVNDFQKGDIAEGYSVSREKKESFPLTVTSAQKNPTAFYLCASSIEDFYEQFFGPGTRLTVL.

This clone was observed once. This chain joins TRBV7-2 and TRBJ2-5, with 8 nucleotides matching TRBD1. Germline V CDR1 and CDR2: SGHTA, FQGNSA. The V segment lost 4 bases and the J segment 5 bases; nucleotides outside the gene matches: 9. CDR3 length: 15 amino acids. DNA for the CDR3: TGTGCCAGCAGCTCCCGGACAGGGATAAGTGAGACCCAGTACTTC. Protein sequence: CASSSRTGISETQYF.

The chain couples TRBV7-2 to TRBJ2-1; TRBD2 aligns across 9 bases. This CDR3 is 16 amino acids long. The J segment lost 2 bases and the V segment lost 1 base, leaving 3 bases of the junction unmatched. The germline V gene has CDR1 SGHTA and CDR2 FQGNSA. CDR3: CASSLDGGGAYNEQFF. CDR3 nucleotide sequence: TGTGCCAGCAGCTTAGACGGCGGGGGGGCCTACAATGAGCAGTTCTTC. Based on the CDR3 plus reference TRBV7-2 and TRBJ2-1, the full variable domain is GAGVSQSPSNKVTEKGKDVELRCDPISGHTALYWYRQSLGQGLEFLIYFQGNSAPDKSGLPSDRFSAERTGGSVSTLTIQRTQQEDSAVYLCASSLDGGGAYNEQFFGPGTRLTVL.

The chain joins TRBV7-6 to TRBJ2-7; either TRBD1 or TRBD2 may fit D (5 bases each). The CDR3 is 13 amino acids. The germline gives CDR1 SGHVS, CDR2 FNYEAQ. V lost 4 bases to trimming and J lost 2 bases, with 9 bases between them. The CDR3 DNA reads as TGTGCCAGCAGCTCCACGGGACCCTACGAGCAGTACTTC. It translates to CASSSTGPYEQYF.

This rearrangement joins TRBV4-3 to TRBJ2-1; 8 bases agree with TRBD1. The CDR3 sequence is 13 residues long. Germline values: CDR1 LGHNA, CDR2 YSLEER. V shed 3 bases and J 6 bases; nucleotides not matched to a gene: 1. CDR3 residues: CASSQTGANEQFF. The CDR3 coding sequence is TGCGCCAGCAGCCAGACAGGGGCCAATGAGCAGTTCTTC.

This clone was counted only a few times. DNA of the CDR3: TGTGCCAGCAGCCAAACTACCGTGGGACAGGGGTTGAATGAGCAGTTCTTC. Its protein is CASSQTTVGQGLNEQFF. The V call is TRBV7-9, the J call TRBJ2-1; 10 bases agree with TRBD1. V trimming: 5 bases; J trimming: 7 bases; junction bases outside the gene matches: 14. The CDR3 consists of 17 residues. Germline CDR1 reads SEHNR; CDR2 reads FQNEAQ (reference sequence).

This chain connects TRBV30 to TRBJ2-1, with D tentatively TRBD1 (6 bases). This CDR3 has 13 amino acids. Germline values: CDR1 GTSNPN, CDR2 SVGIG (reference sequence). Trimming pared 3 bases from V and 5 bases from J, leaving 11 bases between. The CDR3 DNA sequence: TGTGCCTGGAGCAGGGGAGTCGACAATGAGCAGTTCTTC. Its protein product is CAWSRGVDNEQFF.

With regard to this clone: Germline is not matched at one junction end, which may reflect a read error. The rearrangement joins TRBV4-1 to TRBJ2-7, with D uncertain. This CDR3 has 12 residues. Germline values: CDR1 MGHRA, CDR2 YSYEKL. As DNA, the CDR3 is TGCGCCAGCAGTCAAGTGGGGTACGAGCAGTACTTC. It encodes CASSQVGYEQYF.